This T cell receptor beta chain was captured in a study of regulatory T cells in long-lasting Graves disease. One entry per CDR3 protein results from TCRdb running MiXCR on the reads. Counted here are some 830 distinct CDR3 sequences, 58% occurring once; the ten biggest clones make up more than 20%. The V end was cut by 5 bases, the J end by 8 bases, with 7 bases between. The CDR3 spans 11 residues. Per the germline V gene, CDR1 is MGHRA and CDR2 is YSYEKL. Generation of the TCR library employed RNA extracted from PBMCs. This clonotype was seen a handful of times. The V call is TRBV4-1, the J call TRBJ1-3, with D unclear. This clonotype was sampled from a female donor with Graves disease. The sample in question was peripheral blood mononuclear cells (PBMCs), obtained with antithyroid drug treatment, in newly diagnosed or persistent Graves disease (not recorded which). The CDR3 bases are TGCGCCAGCAGCGGTATGCACACCATATATTTT. Encoded protein: CASSGMHTIYF.